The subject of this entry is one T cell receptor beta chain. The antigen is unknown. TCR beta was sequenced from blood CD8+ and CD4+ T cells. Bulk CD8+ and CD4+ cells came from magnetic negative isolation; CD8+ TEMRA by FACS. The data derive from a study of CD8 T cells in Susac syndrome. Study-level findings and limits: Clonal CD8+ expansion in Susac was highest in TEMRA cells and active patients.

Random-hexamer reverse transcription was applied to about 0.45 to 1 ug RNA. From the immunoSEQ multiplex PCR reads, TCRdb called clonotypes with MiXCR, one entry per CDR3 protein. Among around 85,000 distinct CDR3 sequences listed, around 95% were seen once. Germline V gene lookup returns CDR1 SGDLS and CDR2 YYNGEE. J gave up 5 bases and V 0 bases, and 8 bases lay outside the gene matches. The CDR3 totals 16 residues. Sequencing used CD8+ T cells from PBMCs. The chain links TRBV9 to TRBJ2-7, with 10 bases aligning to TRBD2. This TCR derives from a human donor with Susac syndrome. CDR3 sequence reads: CASSVVASGSLNEQYF. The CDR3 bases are TGTGCCAGCAGCGTAGTAGCTAGCGGGAGTTTAAACGAGCAGTACTTC.